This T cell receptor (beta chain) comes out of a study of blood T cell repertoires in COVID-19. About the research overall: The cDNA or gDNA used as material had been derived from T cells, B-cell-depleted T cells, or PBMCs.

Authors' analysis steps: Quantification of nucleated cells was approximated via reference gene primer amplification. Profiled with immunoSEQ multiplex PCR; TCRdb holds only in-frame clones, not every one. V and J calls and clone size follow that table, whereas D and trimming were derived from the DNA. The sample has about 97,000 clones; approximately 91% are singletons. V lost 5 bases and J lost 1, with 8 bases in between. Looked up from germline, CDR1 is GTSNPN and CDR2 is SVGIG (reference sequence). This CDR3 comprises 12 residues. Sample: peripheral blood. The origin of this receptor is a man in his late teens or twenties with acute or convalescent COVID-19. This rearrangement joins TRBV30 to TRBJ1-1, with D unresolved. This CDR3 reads CAWRPGNTEAFF. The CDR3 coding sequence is TGTGCCTGGCGCCCAGGGAACACTGAAGCTTTCTTT.